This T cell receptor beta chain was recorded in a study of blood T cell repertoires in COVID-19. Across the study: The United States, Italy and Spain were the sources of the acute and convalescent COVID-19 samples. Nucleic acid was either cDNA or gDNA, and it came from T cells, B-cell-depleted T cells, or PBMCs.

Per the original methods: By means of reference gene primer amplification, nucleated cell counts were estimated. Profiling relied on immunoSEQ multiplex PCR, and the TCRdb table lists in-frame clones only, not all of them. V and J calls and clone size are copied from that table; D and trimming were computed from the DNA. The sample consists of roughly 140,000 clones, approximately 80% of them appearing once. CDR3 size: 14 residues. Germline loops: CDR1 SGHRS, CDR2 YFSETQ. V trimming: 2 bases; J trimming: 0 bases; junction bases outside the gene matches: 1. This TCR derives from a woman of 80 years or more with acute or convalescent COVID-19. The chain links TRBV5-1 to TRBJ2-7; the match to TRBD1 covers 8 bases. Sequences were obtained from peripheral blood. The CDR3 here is CASSFGTGSYEQYF. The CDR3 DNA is TGCGCCAGCAGCTTCGGGACAGGCTCCTACGAGCAGTACTTC.